The subject of this entry is one TCR beta chain. The antigen remains undetermined. The entry originates in a study of OX40 agonist ivuxolimab in advanced cancers. About the study: Melanoma, hepatocellular carcinoma, head and neck or renal cell cancer occurred in dose-escalation patients.

The cohort excluded patients with autoimmune disease history or systemic immunosuppression. The study's findings and limits: Relative to CD4+ cells, CD8+ T cells on average had more expanded clones. There were also nonresponders showing low normalized T-cell clonal expansion.

V dropped 2 bases and J dropped 1 base, with 11 bases sitting between them. The germline V gene encodes CDR1 MNHNY and CDR2 SVGAGI (reference sequence). This CDR3 is built from 15 residues. Data came from immunoSEQ multiplex PCR; TCRdb stores just in-frame clones and leaves some out. The table lists approximately 41,000 clones, nearly 90% of them singletons. The origin of this receptor is an adult with an advanced solid tumor such as melanoma, head and neck, liver or kidney cancer. Sequencing was performed on CD4+ or CD8+ T cells sorted from blood, taken in a trial of the OX40 agonist ivuxolimab. The chain carries TRBV6-6 and TRBJ1-2, with D perhaps matching TRBD1 (6 bases). CDR3 nucleotide sequence: TGTGCCAGCAGTTACACCCCAGGGGTTAACTATGGCTACACCTTC. It translates to CASSYTPGVNYGYTF.